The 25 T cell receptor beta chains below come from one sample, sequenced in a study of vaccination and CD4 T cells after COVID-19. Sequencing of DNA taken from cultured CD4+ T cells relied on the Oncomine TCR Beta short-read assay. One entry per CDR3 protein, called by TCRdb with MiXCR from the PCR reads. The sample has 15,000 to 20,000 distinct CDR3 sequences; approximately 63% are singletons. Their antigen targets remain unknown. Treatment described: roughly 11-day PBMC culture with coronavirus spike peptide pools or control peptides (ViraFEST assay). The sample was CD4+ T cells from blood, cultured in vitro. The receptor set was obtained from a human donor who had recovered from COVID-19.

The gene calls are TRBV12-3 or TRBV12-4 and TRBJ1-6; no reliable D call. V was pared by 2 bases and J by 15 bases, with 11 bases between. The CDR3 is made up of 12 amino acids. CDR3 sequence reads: CASSLSSSVLHF. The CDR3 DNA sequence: TGTGCCAGCAGTTTATCTTCTTCGGTCCTCCACTTT.

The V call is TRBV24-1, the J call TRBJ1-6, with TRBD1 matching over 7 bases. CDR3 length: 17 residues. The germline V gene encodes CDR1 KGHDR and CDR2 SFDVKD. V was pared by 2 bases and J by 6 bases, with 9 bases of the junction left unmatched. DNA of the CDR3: TGTGCCACCAGTGATTCCCTCGGCCGGGACAGTAATTCACCCCTCCACTTT. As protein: CATSDSLGRDSNSPLHF.

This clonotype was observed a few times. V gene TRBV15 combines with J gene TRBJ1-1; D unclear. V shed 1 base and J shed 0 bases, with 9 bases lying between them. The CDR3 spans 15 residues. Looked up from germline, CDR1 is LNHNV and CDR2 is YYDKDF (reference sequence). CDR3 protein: CATSRVPGMNTEAFF. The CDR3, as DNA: TGTGCCACCAGCAGAGTTCCGGGGATGAACACTGAAGCTTTCTTT.

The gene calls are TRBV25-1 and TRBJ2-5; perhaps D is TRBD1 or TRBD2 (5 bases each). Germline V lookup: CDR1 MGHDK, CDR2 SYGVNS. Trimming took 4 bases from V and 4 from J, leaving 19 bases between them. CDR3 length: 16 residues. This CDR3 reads CASSAKAWGSLETQYF. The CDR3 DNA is TGTGCCAGCAGTGCTAAAGCCTGGGGGTCCCTAGAGACCCAGTACTTC.

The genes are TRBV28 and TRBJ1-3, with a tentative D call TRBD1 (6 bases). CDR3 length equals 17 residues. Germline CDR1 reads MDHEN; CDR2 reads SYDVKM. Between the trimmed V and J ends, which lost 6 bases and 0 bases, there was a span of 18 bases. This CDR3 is CASSRGGGVTSGNTIYF. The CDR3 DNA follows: TGTGCCAGCAGCCGGGGAGGGGGGGTTACCTCTGGAAACACCATATATTTT.

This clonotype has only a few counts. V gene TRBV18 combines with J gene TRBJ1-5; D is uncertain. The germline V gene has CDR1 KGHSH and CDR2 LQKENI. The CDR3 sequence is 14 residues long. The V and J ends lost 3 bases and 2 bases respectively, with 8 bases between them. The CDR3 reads CASSPVRGNQPQHF. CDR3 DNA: TGTGCCAGCTCACCGGTCCGGGGCAATCAGCCCCAGCATTTT.

The CDR3 bases are TGTGCCAGCAGCTCGAGCGGACGGCGCTCTGGAAACACCATATATTTT. It translates to CASSSSGRRSGNTIYF. J is TRBJ1-3 and V is TRBV5-4; D remains ambiguous. V lost 3 bases to trimming and J lost 0 bases, with 13 bases between them. The CDR3 is 16 amino acids. Germline V CDR1 and CDR2: SGHNT, YYREEE (reference sequence). The full variable domain, its missing parts supplied by reference TRBV5-4 and TRBJ1-3, is ETGVTQSPTHLIKTRGQQVTLRCSSQSGHNTVSWYQQALGQGPQFIFQYYREEENGRGNFPPRFSGLQFPNYSSELNVNALELDDSALYLCASSSSGRRSGNTIYFGEGSWLTVV.

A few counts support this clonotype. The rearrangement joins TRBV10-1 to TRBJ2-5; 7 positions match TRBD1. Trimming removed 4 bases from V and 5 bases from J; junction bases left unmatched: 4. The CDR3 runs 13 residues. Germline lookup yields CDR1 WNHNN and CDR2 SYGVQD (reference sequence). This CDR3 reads CASSGQGDETQYF. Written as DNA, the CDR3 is TGCGCCAGCAGTGGACAGGGTGACGAGACCCAGTACTTC.

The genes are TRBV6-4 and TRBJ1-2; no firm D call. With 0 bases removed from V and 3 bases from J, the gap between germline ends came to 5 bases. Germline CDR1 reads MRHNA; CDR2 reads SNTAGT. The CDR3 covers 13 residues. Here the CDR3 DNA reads TGTGCCAGCAGTGACTCCCCGGACTATGGCTACACCTTC. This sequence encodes CASSDSPDYGYTF.

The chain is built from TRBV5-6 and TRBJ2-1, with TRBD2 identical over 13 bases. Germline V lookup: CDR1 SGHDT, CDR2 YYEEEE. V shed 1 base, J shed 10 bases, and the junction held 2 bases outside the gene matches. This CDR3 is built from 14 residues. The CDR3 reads CASSLTSGRGEQFF. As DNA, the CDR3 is TGTGCCAGCAGCTTGACTAGCGGGAGGGGGGAGCAGTTCTTC.

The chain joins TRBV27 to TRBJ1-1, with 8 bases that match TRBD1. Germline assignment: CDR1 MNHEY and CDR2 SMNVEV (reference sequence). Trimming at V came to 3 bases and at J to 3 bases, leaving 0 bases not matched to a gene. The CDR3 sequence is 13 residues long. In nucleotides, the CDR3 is TGTGCCAGCAGTTTGGACAGGGACACTGAAGCTTTCTTT. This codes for CASSLDRDTEAFF.

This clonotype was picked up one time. CDR3 in DNA: TGTGCCAGCAGTTCCCTAGCGGGAGGGCCGACCGGGGAGCTGTTTTTT. This encodes CASSSLAGGPTGELFF. J is TRBJ2-2 and V is TRBV27; TRBD2 aligns across 12 bases. Germline CDR1 and CDR2: MNHEY and SMNVEV (reference sequence). The CDR3 is made up of 16 amino acids. V lost 4 bases to trimming and J lost 5 bases; unmatched junction nucleotides: 5.

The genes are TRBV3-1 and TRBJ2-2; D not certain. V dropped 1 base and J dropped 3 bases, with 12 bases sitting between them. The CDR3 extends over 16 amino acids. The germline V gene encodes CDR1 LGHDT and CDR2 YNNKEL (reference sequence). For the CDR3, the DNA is TGTGCCAGCAGCCAAGCCGGCCCACAAGACACCGGGGAGCTGTTTTTT. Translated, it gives CASSQAGPQDTGELFF.

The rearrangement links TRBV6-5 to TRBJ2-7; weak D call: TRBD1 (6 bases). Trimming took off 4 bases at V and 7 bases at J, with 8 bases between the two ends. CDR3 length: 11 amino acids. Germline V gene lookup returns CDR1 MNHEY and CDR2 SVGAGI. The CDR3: CASSFGQEQYF. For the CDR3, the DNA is TGTGCCAGCAGTTTCGGACAGGAGCAGTACTTC.

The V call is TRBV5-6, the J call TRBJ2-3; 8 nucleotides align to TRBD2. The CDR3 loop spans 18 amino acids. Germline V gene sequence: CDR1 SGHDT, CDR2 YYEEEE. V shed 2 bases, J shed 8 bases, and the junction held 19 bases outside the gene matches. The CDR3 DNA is TGTGCCAGCAGCTTTTCCCCAGGAGGAACCAGCGGGGGACGTACGCAGTATTTT. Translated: CASSFSPGGTSGGRTQYF.

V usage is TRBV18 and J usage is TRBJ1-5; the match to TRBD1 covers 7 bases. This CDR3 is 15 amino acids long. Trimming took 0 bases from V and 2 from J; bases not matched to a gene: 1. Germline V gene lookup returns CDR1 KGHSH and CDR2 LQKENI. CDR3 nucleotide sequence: TGTGCCAGCTCACCACCAGGGGGCGGCAATCAGCCCCAGCATTTT. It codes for CASSPPGGGNQPQHF.

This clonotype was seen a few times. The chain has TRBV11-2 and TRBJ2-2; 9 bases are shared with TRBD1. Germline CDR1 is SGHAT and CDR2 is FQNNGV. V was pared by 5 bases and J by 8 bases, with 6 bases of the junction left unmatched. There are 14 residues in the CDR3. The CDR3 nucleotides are TGTGCCAGCAGCCGGGACAGGGTGGTTGGGGAGCTGTTTTTT. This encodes CASSRDRVVGELFF.

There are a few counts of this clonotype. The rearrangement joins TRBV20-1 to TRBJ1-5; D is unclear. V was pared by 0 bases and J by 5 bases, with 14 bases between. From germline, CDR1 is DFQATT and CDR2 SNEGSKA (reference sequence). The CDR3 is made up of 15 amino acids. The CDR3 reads CSARDRIDPYQPQHF. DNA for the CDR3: TGCAGTGCTAGAGACAGAATTGACCCTTATCAGCCCCAGCATTTT.

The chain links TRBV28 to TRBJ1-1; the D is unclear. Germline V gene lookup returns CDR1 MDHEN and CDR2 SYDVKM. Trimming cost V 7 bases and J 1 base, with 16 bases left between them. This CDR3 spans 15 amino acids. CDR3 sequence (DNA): TGTGCCAGCAACACTGGAAGTTTAGGGAACACTGAAGCTTTCTTT. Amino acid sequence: CASNTGSLGNTEAFF. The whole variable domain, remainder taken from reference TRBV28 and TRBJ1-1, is DVKVTQSSRYLVKRTGEKVFLECVQDMDHENMFWYRQDPGLGLRLIYFSYDVKMKEKGDIPEGYSVSREKKERFSLILESASTNQTSMYLCASNTGSLGNTEAFFGQGTRLTVV.

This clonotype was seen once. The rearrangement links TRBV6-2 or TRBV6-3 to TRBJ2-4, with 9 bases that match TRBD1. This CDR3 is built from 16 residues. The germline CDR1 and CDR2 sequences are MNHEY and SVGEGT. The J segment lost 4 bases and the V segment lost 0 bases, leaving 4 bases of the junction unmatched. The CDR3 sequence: CASSYSPGQGKNIQYF. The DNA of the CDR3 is TGTGCCAGCAGTTACTCGCCGGGACAGGGAAAAAACATTCAGTACTTC.

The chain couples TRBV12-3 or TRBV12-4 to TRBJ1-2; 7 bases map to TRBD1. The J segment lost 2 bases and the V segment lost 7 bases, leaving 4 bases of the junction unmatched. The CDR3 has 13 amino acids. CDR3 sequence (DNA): TGTGCCAGCAACCGACAGGGAAACTATGGCTACACCTTC. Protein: CASNRQGNYGYTF.

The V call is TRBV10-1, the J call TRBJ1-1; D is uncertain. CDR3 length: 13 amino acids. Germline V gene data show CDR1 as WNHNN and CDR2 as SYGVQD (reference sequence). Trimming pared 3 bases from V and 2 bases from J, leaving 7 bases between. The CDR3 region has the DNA TGCGCCAGCAGTGATCTCAGAAACACTGAAGCTTTCTTT. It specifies CASSDLRNTEAFF.

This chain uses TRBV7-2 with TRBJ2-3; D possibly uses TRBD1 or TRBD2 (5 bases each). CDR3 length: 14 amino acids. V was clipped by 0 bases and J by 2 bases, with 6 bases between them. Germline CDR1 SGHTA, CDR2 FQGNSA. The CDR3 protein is CASSLAGPTDTQYF. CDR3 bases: TGTGCCAGCAGCTTAGCGGGACCCACAGATACGCAGTATTTT.

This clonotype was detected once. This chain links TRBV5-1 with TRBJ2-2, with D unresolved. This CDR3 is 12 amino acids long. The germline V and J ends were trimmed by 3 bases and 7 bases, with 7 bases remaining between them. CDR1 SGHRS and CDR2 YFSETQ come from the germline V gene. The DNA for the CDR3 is TGCGCCAGCAGCTCCGTAGGCGGGGAGCTGTTTTTT. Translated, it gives CASSSVGGELFF.

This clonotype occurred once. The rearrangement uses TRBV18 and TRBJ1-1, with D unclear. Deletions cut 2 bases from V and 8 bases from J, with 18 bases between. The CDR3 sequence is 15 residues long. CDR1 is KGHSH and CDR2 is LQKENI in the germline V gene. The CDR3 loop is CASSPRSGRSNEAFF. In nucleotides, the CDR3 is TGTGCCAGCTCACCAAGGTCAGGCAGATCTAACGAAGCTTTCTTT.